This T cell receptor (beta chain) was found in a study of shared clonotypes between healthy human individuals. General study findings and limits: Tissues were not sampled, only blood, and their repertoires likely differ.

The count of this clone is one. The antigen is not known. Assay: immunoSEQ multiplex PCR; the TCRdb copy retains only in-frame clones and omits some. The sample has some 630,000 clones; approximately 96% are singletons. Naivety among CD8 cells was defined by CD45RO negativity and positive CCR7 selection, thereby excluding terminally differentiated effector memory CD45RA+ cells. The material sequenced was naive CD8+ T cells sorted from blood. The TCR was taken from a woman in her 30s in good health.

The CDR3 sequence is CASRSGTSTGELFF. The CDR3 bases are TGTGCCAGCAGATCCGGGACTAGCACCGGGGAGCTGTTTTTT. The chain is built from TRBV11-2 and TRBJ2-2; 8 bases agree with TRBD2. The germline V gene encodes CDR1 SGHAT and CDR2 FQNNGV. Trimming removed 6 bases from V and 4 bases from J; junction bases left unmatched: 4. CDR3 size: 14 residues. The full variable domain, in which reference TRBV11-2 and TRBJ2-2 provide the parts outside the CDR3, is EAGVAQSPRYKIIEKRQSVAFWCNPISGHATLYWYQQILGQGPKLLIQFQNNGVVDDSQLPKDRFSAERLKGVDSTLKIQPAKLEDSAVYLCASRSGTSTGELFFGEGSRLTVL.